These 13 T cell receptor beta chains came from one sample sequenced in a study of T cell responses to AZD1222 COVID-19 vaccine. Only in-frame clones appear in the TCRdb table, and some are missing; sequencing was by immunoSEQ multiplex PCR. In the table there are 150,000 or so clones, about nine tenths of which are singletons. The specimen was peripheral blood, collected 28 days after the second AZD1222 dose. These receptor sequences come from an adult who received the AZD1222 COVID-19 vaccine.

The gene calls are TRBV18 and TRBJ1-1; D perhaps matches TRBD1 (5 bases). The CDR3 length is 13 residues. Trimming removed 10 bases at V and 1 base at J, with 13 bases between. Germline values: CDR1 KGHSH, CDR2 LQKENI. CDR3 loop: CATVGQANTEAFF. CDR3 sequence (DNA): TGTGCCACCGTGGGGCAGGCGAACACTGAAGCTTTCTTT.

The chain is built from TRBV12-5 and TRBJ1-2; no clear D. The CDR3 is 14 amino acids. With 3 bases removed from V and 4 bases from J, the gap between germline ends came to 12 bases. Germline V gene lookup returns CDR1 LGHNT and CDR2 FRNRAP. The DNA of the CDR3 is TGTGCTAGTGGTTTTAGCAGGAATGCCTATGGCTACACCTTC. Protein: CASGFSRNAYGYTF.

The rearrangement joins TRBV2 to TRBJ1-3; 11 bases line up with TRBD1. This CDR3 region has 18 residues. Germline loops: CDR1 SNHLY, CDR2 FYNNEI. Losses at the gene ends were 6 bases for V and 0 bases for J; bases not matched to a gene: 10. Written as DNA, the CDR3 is TGTGCCAGCAGGGGGGACAGGGGGATAGTGAGCTCTGGAAACACCATATATTTT. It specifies CASRGDRGIVSSGNTIYF.

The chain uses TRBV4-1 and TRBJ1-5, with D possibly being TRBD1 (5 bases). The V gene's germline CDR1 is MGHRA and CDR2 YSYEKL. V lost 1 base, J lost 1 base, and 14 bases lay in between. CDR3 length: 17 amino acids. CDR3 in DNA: TGCGCCAGCAGCCAAGGGGGCCTGGGATTGAGCAATCAGCCCCAGCATTTT. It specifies CASSQGGLGLSNQPQHF.

CDR3 region: CASSAQVTVTEAFF. The CDR3 nucleotides are TGTGCCAGCAGTGCGCAGGTCACAGTCACTGAAGCTTTCTTT. The genes are TRBV25-1 and TRBJ1-1; D gene uncertain. The V gene lost 4 bases and the J gene lost 4 bases, with 13 bases spanning the gap. In germline, CDR1 is MGHDK, CDR2 SYGVNS. The CDR3 has 14 amino acids.

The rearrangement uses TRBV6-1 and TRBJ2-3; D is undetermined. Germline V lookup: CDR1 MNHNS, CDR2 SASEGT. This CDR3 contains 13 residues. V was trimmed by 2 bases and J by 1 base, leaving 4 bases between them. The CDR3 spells CASSEQGTDTQYF. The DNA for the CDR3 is TGTGCCAGCAGTGAACAGGGCACAGATACGCAGTATTTT.

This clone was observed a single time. In DNA, the CDR3 is TGCGCCAGCAGCGTCTCCGGGACAGTCACTTACGAGCAGTACTTC. Translation gives CASSVSGTVTYEQYF. This sequence joins TRBV5-1 and TRBJ2-7, with TRBD1 matching 7 bases. The V gene's germline CDR1 is SGHRS and CDR2 YFSETQ. Trimming at V came to 4 bases and at J to 4 bases, leaving 11 bases not matched to a gene. The CDR3 spans 15 residues.

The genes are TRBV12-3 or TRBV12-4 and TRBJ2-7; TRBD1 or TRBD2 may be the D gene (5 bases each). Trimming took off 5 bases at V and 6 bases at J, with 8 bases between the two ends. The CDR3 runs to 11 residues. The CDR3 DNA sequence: TGTGCCAGCAGTCCGGGACCCGAGCAGTACTTC. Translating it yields CASSPGPEQYF.

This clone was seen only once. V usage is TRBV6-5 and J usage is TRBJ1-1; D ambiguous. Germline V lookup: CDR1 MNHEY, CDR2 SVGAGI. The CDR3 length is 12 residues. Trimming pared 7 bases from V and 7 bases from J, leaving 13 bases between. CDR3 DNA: TGTGCCAGCACAGGATGGCAGAATGAAGCTTTCTTT. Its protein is CASTGWQNEAFF.

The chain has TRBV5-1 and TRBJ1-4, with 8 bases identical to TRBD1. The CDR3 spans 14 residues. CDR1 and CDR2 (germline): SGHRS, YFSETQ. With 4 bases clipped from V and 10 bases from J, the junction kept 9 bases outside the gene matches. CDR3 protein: CASSTQGAPGKLFF. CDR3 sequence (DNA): TGCGCCAGCAGCACCCAGGGGGCCCCGGGAAAACTGTTTTTT.

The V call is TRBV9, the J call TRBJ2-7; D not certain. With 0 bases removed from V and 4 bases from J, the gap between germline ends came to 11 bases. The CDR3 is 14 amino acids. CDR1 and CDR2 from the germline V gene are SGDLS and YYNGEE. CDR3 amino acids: CASSVGLAEYEQYF. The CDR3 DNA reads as TGTGCCAGCAGCGTAGGTCTCGCAGAGTACGAGCAGTACTTC.

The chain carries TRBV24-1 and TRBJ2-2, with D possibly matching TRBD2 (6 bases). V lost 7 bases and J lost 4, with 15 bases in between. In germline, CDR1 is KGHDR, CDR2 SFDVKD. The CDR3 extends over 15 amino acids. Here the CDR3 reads CATSLTGVGTGELFF. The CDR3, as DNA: TGTGCCACCAGCCTCACGGGGGTTGGCACCGGGGAGCTGTTTTTT.

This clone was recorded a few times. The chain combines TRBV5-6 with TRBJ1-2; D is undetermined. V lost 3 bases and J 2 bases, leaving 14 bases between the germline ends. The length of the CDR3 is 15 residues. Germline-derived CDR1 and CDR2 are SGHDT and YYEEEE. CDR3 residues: CASSSSRRQNYGYTF. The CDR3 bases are TGTGCCAGCAGCTCATCCCGACGGCAAAACTATGGCTACACCTTC.